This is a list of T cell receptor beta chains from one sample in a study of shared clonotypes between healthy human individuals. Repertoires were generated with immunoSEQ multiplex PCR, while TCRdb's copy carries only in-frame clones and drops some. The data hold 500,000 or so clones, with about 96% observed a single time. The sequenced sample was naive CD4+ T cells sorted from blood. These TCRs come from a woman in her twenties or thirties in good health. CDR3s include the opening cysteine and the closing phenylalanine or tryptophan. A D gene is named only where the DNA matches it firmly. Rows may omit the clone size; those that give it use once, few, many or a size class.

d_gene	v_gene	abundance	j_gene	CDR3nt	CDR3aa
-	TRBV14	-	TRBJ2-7	TGTGCCAGCAGCGCCCGGAGACACTCTTTCTCCTACGAGCAGTACTTC	CASSARRHSFSYEQYF
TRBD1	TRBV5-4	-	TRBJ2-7	TGTGCCAGCAGCCTGAAATTAGGGGGCGTCTACGAGCAGTACTTC	CASSLKLGGVYEQYF
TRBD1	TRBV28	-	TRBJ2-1	TGTGCCAGCAGTACAGGGGGGAGTGAGCAGTTCTTC	CASSTGGSEQFF
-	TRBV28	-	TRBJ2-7	TGTGCCAGCAGTCCCAGTTTCGGGGGCGAGCAGTACTTC	CASSPSFGGEQYF
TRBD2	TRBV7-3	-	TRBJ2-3	TGTGCCAGCAGCTTAACAGCGGGAGGGAGCACAGATACGCAGTATTTT	CASSLTAGGSTDTQYF
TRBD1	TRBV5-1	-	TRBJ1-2	TGCGCCAGCGGAGAGGGGGCAGGCTATGGCTACACCTTC	CASGEGAGYGYTF
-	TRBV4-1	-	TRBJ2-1	TGCGCCAGCAGCCAACCCAGCGATGAGCAGTTCTTC	CASSQPSDEQFF
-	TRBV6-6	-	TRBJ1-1	TGTGCCAGCAGTTACTCCGAGAGAGGGAACACTGAAGCTTTCTTT	CASSYSERGNTEAFF
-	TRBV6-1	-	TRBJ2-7	TGTGCCAGCAGTGAGGGGCAGGGCGAGTACGAGCAGTACTTC	CASSEGQGEYEQYF
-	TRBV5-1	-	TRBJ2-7	TGCGCCAGCAGCTTGATAAGCGGACCGTCCTACGAGCAGTACTTC	CASSLISGPSYEQYF
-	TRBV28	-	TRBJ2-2	TGTGCCAGCAGTTTTATCGGGAGCGGTGTCGGGGAGCTGTTTTTT	CASSFIGSGVGELFF
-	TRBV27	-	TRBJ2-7	TGTGCCAGCAGTTTATACGTATACGAGCAGTACTTC	CASSLYVYEQYF
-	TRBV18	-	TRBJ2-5	TGTGCCAGCTCATCAGGTGTCGGCTCCACTCCGGGGACCCAGTACTTC	CASSSGVGSTPGTQYF
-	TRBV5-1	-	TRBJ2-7	TGCGCCAGCAGCCTGGAACACCGAACCTACGAGCAGTACTTC	CASSLEHRTYEQYF
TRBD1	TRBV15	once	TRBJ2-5	TGTGCCACCAGCAGAGGGGACAGCGGAACGTCTCAGCAGTACTTC	CATSRGDSGTSQQYF
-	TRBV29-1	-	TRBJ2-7	TGCAGCGTTGAAAGGGGACAAGGGTGGCCCTACGAGCAGTACTTC	CSVERGQGWPYEQYF
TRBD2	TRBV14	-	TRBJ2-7	TGTGCCAGCAGCCATAGGACTAGCGGGAACGCCGAGCAGTACTTC	CASSHRTSGNAEQYF
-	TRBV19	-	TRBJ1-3	TGTGCCAGTAGTATGGCGTTCTCTGGAAACACCATATATTTT	CASSMAFSGNTIYF
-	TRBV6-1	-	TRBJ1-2	TGTGCCAGCAGTGAAGCGGCGGGTAAAGTTCGAGGCTACACCTTC	CASSEAAGKVRGYTF
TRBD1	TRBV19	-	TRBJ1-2	TGTGCCAGTAGTATCGGACAGGATGGCTACACCTTC	CASSIGQDGYTF
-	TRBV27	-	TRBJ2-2	TGTGCCAGCAGTTCCCCCCCGGGCCGGGAGTTCACCGGGGAGCTGTTTTTT	CASSSPPGREFTGELFF
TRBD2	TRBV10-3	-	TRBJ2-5	TGTGCCATCAGTGAGGTTAACGGGAGGGAAGAGACCCAGTACTTC	CAISEVNGREETQYF
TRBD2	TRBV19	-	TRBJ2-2	TGTGCCAGTAGTATGGGACTAGTTGACACCGGGGAGCTGTTTTTT	CASSMGLVDTGELFF
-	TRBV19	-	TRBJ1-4	TGTGCCAGTAGTACCACAGGTGCAACTAATGAAAAACTGTTTTTT	CASSTTGATNEKLFF
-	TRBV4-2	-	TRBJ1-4	TGTGCCAGCAGCCAAGATGAAACAGGGAGGCCTAATGAAAAACTGTTTTTT	CASSQDETGRPNEKLFF
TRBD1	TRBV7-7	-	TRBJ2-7	TGTGCCAGCAGCCGTGACAGGGGTTCCGAGCAGTACTTC	CASSRDRGSEQYF
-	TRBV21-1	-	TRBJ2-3	TGTGCCAGCAGCAAAGATACCCGGCCGGAGTCCAACAGCACAGATACGCAGTATTTT	CASSKDTRPESNSTDTQYF
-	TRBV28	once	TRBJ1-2	TGTGCCAGCACTTCTGCTGGGGGGAGGGGCTATGGCTACACCTTC	CASTSAGGRGYGYTF
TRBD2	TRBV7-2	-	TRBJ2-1	TGTGCCAGCAGCTACGCTAGCGGGAGGAAAACCTACAATGAGCAGTTCTTC	CASSYASGRKTYNEQFF
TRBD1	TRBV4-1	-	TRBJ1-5	TGCGCCAGCAGCCCCGGACAGGGTAAACAGCCCCAGCATTTT	CASSPGQGKQPQHF
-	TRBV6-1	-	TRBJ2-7	TGTGCCAGCACTAAGGGTAGGGTAAGTTACGAGCAGTACTTC	CASTKGRVSYEQYF
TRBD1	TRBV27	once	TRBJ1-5	TGTGCCAGCAGACCGACCGCAGGGGGCGAGCCCCAGCATTTT	CASRPTAGGEPQHF
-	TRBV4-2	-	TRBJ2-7	TGTGCCAGCAGCCAAGTACCGGGGCAGGTAGGCGAGCAGTACTTC	CASSQVPGQVGEQYF
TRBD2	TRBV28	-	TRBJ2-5	TGTGCCAGCAGTGGGACTAGCGGGAGAGGGAAAGAGACCCAGTACTTC	CASSGTSGRGKETQYF
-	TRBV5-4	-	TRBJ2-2	TGTGCCAGCAGGTCCTGGTCCGGGGAGCTGTTTTTT	CASRSWSGELFF
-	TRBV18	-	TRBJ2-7	TGTGCCAGCTCGGGACTCTCCTACGAGCAGTACTTC	CASSGLSYEQYF
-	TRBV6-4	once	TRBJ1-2	TGTGCCAGCAAGCGGGGGCTCGAAGACTATGGCTACACCTTC	CASKRGLEDYGYTF
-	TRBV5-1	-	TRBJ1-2	TGCGCCAGCAGCTTGGACAGGGTTTATTCCCGCTATGGCTACACCTTC	CASSLDRVYSRYGYTF
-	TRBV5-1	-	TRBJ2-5	TGCGCCAGCAGCTTTATGCCCCAACAAGAGACCCAGTACTTC	CASSFMPQQETQYF
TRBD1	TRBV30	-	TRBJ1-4	TGTGCCTGGAGTTGGCAGGGGGATGAAAAACTGTTTTTT	CAWSWQGDEKLFF
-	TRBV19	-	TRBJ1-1	TGTGCCAGTACCCTCGCAGGCCGGGGCACTGAAGCTTTCTTT	CASTLAGRGTEAFF
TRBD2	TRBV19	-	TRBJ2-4	TGTGCCAGTAGTCCCCAGACTAGCGGGATGGGAAACATTCAGTACTTC	CASSPQTSGMGNIQYF
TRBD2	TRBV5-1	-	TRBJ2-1	TGCGCCAGCAGCTCCGTGCCGGGAGGTACCTACAATGAGCAGTTCTTC	CASSSVPGGTYNEQFF
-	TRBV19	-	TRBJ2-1	TGTGCCAGTAGTAGATCCCCAAGCTCCTACAATGAGCAGTTCTTC	CASSRSPSSYNEQFF
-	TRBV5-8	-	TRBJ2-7	TGTGCCAGCCCACTCGGGCTTCTCTACGAGCAGTACTTC	CASPLGLLYEQYF
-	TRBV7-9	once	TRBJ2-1	TGTGCCAGCACTCCCAGGCCCACTGGCAATGAGCAGTTCTTC	CASTPRPTGNEQFF
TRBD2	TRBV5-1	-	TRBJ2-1	TGCGCCAGCAGCAGGACTAGCGGGAGATACAATGAGCAGTTCTTC	CASSRTSGRYNEQFF
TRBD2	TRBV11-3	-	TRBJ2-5	TGTGCCAGCAGCTTGCGGGAGCAAGAGACCCAGTACTTC	CASSLREQETQYF
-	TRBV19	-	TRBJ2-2	TGTGCCAGTAGTATGAATGTGGGGCCAAACACCGGGGAGCTGTTTTTT	CASSMNVGPNTGELFF
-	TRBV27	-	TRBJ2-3	TGTGCCAGCACTTCCACGGGGACTCGCAGCGATACGCAGTATTTT	CASTSTGTRSDTQYF
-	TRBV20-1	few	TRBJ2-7	TGCAGTGCAACGGATTACGAGCAGTACTTC	CSATDYEQYF
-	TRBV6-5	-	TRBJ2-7	TGTGCCAGCAGTTACTTGCTTAGGGTTCCCGAGCAGTACTTC	CASSYLLRVPEQYF
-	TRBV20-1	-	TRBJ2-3	TGCAGTGCTAGCATCACGCAGTATTTT	CSASITQYF
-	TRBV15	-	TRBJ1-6	TGTGCCACCAGCAGACAGGACAGCTTCTGGAGGGATTCACCCCTCCACTTT	CATSRQDSFWRDSPLHF
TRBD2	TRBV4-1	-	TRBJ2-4	TGCGCCAGCAGCCAAGATATTAGCGGGAGGGCCGGGACCAAAAACATTCAGTACTTC	CASSQDISGRAGTKNIQYF
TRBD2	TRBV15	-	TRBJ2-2	TGTGCCACCAGCAGAGACCTAGCGGCCGGGGAGCTGTTTTTT	CATSRDLAAGELFF
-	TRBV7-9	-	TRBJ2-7	TGTGCCAGCAGCTTCGGGGTTATCGACGAGCAGTACTTC	CASSFGVIDEQYF
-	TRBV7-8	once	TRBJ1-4	TGTGCCAGCACTTTTGACAGGTTTACTAATGAAAAACTGTTTTTT	CASTFDRFTNEKLFF
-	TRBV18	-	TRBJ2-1	TGTGCCAGCTCACCACTGGAGACAGCCGGTGAGCAGTTCTTC	CASSPLETAGEQFF